These 8 T cell receptor beta chains were sequenced from one sample in a study of shared clonotypes between healthy human individuals. TCRdb's copy holds only in-frame clones and misses some; the assay was immunoSEQ multiplex PCR. The table shows roughly 2 million clones, with roughly 94% occurring only once. The sequenced sample consisted of naive CD4+ T cells sorted from blood. The subset was: CD45RA+ positively selected. Every receptor here comes from a man between 18 and 29 years old in good health.

The chain has TRBV30 and TRBJ2-1; unclear D gene. V lost 2 bases, J lost 5 bases, and 7 bases lay in between. The CDR3 extends over 12 amino acids. The germline CDR1 and CDR2 sequences are GTSNPN and SVGIG (reference sequence). As DNA, the CDR3 is TGTGCCTGGAGTCGACTGAACAATGAGCAGTTCTTC. This gives the protein CAWSRLNNEQFF. Combining the CDR3 with reference TRBV30 and TRBJ2-1 gives the whole variable domain SQTIHQWPATLVQPVGSPLSLECTVEGTSNPNLYWYRQAAGRGLQLLFYSVGIGQISSEVPQNLSASRPQDRQFILSSKKLLLSDSGFYLCAWSRLNNEQFFGPGTRLTVL.

This rearrangement joins TRBV5-1 to TRBJ1-2; weak D call: TRBD1 (5 bases). This CDR3 region has 15 residues. Trimming removed 0 bases from V and 7 bases from J, with 16 bases in between. Germline values: CDR1 SGHRS, CDR2 YFSETQ. This chain's CDR3 is CASSLDTVGAGGYTF. CDR3 coding DNA: TGCGCCAGCAGCTTGGATACGGTTGGGGCGGGTGGCTACACCTTC.

This sequence joins TRBV4-3 and TRBJ1-3; no clear D gene. Germline V gene data show CDR1 as LGHNA and CDR2 as YSLEER. V was cut by 1 base and J by 2 bases, with 9 bases left in between. This CDR3 has 15 residues. CDR3 in DNA: TGCGCCAGCAGCCAAGCTCGGGCCCCTGGAAACACCATATATTTT. This codes for CASSQARAPGNTIYF.

The chain employs TRBV30 and TRBJ2-3, with TRBD2 matching 9 bases. The V gene end was trimmed by 0 bases and the J gene end by 5 bases; junction bases not matched to a gene: 9. The germline CDR1 and CDR2 sequences are GTSNPN and SVGIG (reference sequence). The CDR3 is 16 amino acids. The CDR3 DNA is TGTGCCTGGAGTGTGATTGCGGGGGGGCCTGGAGATACGCAGTATTTT. Encoded protein: CAWSVIAGGPGDTQYF.

For this clone: Other nucleotide sequences in the sample specify the same CDR3. The rearrangement uses TRBV5-4 and TRBJ2-5; possibly TRBD1 or TRBD2 for D (5 bases each). Germline CDR1 and CDR2: SGHNT and YYREEE (reference sequence). Trimming removed 0 bases at V and 1 base at J, with 13 bases between. This CDR3 region has 16 residues. This CDR3 reads CASSLGGSRGQETQYF. CDR3 nucleotide sequence: TGTGCCAGCAGCTTGGGAGGGTCGAGGGGCCAAGAGACCCAGTACTTC.

The table lists this clone with a count of one. This chain joins TRBV25-1 and TRBJ1-1; 10 bases fit TRBD1. From germline, CDR1 is MGHDK and CDR2 SYGVNS. The CDR3 spans 17 residues. Trimming took 4 bases from V and 4 from J; bases not matched to a gene: 12. CDR3 in amino acids: CASSVLPGTGEGTEAFF. DNA for the CDR3: TGTGCCAGCAGTGTCCTGCCCGGGACAGGGGAGGGCACTGAAGCTTTCTTT.

The chain uses TRBV6-5 and TRBJ1-6, with a tentative D call TRBD1 (5 bases). The CDR3 covers 14 residues. The V and J ends lost 2 bases and 8 bases respectively, with 10 bases between them. Germline V gene lookup returns CDR1 MNHEY and CDR2 SVGAGI. DNA of the CDR3: TGTGCCAGCAGTTACGTTGGGGCCGATTCACCCCTCCACTTT. Translation gives CASSYVGADSPLHF.

This clone was detected only a few times. Other DNA sequences in this specimen translate into the identical CDR3. This chain connects TRBV29-1 to TRBJ1-5; D not resolved. Trimming left V 4 bases short and J 0 bases short, with 4 bases between. The CDR3 has 12 residues. Per the germline V gene, CDR1 is SQVTM and CDR2 is ANQGSEA. CDR3: CSVADSNQPQHF. CDR3 nucleotides: TGCAGCGTTGCGGATAGCAATCAGCCCCAGCATTTT.